The 18 T cell receptor beta chains given below trace back to one sample, sequenced in a study of blood T cell repertoires in COVID-19. Generated by immunoSEQ multiplex PCR, the TCRdb table keeps only in-frame clones and is missing some. Of about 150,000 clones listed, 70% to 85% are singletons. The sample consisted of peripheral blood. These receptors were collected from a woman in her sixties or seventies with acute or convalescent COVID-19.

The chain recombines TRBV7-9 with TRBJ1-1; 7 bases line up with TRBD1. CDR3 length: 15 residues. Germline V gene data show CDR1 as SEHNR and CDR2 as FQNEAQ (reference sequence). Unmatched junction bases numbered 9, after V lost 1 base and J lost 7 bases. The CDR3 coding sequence is TGTGCCAGCAGCTTAGGAGGATGGGACAGTTTTGAAGCTTTCTTT. As protein: CASSLGGWDSFEAFF.

As to this clone: The sample carries other DNA sequences with the same CDR3. V usage is TRBV9 and J usage is TRBJ1-5; unclear D gene. V was trimmed by 0 bases and J by 6 bases, leaving 10 bases between them. This CDR3 is 14 amino acids long. Germline V lookup: CDR1 SGDLS, CDR2 YYNGEE. The CDR3 sequence: CASSVGREGQPQHF. The CDR3, as DNA: TGTGCCAGCAGCGTAGGGCGGGAAGGTCAGCCCCAGCATTTT.

The chain employs TRBV24-1 and TRBJ2-5; 10 nucleotides agree with TRBD1. CDR3 size: 17 residues. CDR1 and CDR2 from the germline V gene are KGHDR and SFDVKD. The V gene end was trimmed by 1 base and the J gene end by 5 bases; junction bases not matched to a gene: 9. The CDR3 region has the DNA TGTGCCACCAGTGATTTCTTAGGGACAGGGGCGGGTGAGACCCAGTACTTC. This sequence encodes CATSDFLGTGAGETQYF.

This clone was seen a few times. This same CDR3 is encoded by further DNA sequences in the sample. CDR3 coding DNA: TGTGCCTGGAGCGGGGGGACAGATACGCAGTATTTT. Translated: CAWSGGTDTQYF. V is TRBV30 and J is TRBJ2-3; 7 positions agree with TRBD2. V was clipped by 3 bases and J by 3 bases; unmatched bases: 0. Germline V lookup: CDR1 GTSNPN, CDR2 SVGIG (reference sequence). The CDR3 sequence is 12 residues long.

This chain uses TRBV15 with TRBJ1-3; unclear D gene. Germline V gives CDR1 LNHNV, CDR2 YYDKDF (reference sequence). Trimming removed 5 bases from V and 0 bases from J, with 5 bases in between. The CDR3 runs 13 residues. The CDR3 DNA follows: TGTGCCACCAGCGGTAGCTCTGGAAACACCATATATTTT. Translating it yields CATSGSSGNTIYF.

CDR3 nucleotide sequence: TGTGCCAGCGAGAGAAGACTGATGAACACTGAAGCTTTCTTT. This codes for CASERRLMNTEAFF. V usage is TRBV6-5 and J usage is TRBJ1-1, with D unclear. V lost 8 bases and J 0 bases, leaving 13 bases between the germline ends. Germline lookup yields CDR1 MNHEY and CDR2 SVGAGI. This CDR3 contains 14 residues.

This clone was counted between two and nine times. This chain links TRBV12-5 with TRBJ1-2, with D hard to call. Looked up from germline, CDR1 is LGHNT and CDR2 is FRNRAP. V dropped 1 base and J dropped 0 bases, with 15 bases sitting between them. CDR3 length: 17 amino acids. As DNA, the CDR3 is TGTGCTAGTGGTTTGGGTACGGCGGAGGGTGCTAACTATGGCTACACCTTC. Its protein product is CASGLGTAEGANYGYTF.

This chain uses TRBV28 with TRBJ1-1, with D maybe TRBD1 (5 bases). The germline CDR1 and CDR2 sequences are MDHEN and SYDVKM. Trimming removed 7 bases from V and 8 bases from J, with 14 bases in between. This CDR3 comprises 12 residues. CDR3 protein: CASTLGRGEAFF. The DNA of the CDR3 is TGTGCCAGCACTCTAGGGCGGGGCGAAGCTTTCTTT.

V gene TRBV10-2 combines with J gene TRBJ2-2; D unresolved. Between the trimmed V and J ends, which lost 4 bases and 1 base, there was a span of 10 bases. Germline-derived CDR1 and CDR2 are WSHSY and SAAADI. This CDR3 has 15 residues. As DNA, the CDR3 is TGCGCCAGCAGTGGTAATAGACTGAACACCGGGGAGCTGTTTTTT. Translating gives CASSGNRLNTGELFF.

V is TRBV19 and J is TRBJ2-1; no firm D call. Germline loops: CDR1 LNHDA, CDR2 SQIVND (reference sequence). V was trimmed by 3 bases and J by 6 bases, leaving 9 bases between them. The CDR3 totals 13 residues. The CDR3 region has the DNA TGTGCCAGTAGTATGGAAGACTTCAATGAGCAGTTCTTC. Encoded protein: CASSMEDFNEQFF. Full variable domain (missing parts from reference TRBV19 and TRBJ2-1): DGGITQSPKYLFRKEGQNVTLSCEQNLNHDAMYWYRQDPGQGLRLIYYSQIVNDFQKGDIAEGYSVSREKKESFPLTVTSAQKNPTAFYLCASSMEDFNEQFFGPGTRLTVL.

This chain uses TRBV14 with TRBJ1-6; D might be TRBD1 (5 bases). Germline V lookup: CDR1 SGHDN, CDR2 FVKESK. This CDR3 has 16 residues. The V end was cut by 4 bases, the J end by 7 bases, with 17 bases between. CDR3 amino acids: CASSPLYEEGNSPLHF. The CDR3 DNA is TGTGCCAGCAGCCCACTGTACGAGGAGGGGAATTCACCCCTCCACTTT.

V usage is TRBV5-4 and J usage is TRBJ2-1; TRBD2 agrees at 8 bases. Per the germline V gene, CDR1 is SGHNT and CDR2 is YYREEE (reference sequence). This CDR3 is 15 amino acids long. After removal of 10 bases from V and 2 bases from J, the junction contained 11 bases not matched to a gene. This CDR3 reads CACTTGLAAYNEQFF. CDR3 coding DNA: TGTGCCTGCACTACCGGACTAGCCGCCTACAATGAGCAGTTCTTC.

This chain connects TRBV28 to TRBJ1-4; D may be TRBD1 (5 bases). This CDR3 spans 17 amino acids. Looked up from germline, CDR1 is MDHEN and CDR2 is SYDVKM. The ends were cut back, 1 base at V and 3 bases at J, with 15 bases in the middle. The CDR3 here is CASSLFAGTGANEKLFF. The CDR3 DNA is TGTGCCAGCAGTTTATTCGCAGGGACGGGGGCTAATGAAAAACTGTTTTTT.

The chain carries TRBV27 and TRBJ1-2; 9 bases are a match to TRBD1. CDR3 length equals 15 residues. The V gene's germline CDR1 is MNHEY and CDR2 SMNVEV (reference sequence). V lost 3 bases and J lost 5; bases outside the gene matches: 7. The DNA of the CDR3 is TGTGCCAGCAGTTTTACAGGGGGCGCGCAGTATGGCTACACCTTC. Protein: CASSFTGGAQYGYTF.

The V gene is TRBV5-4, the J gene TRBJ2-5; the match to TRBD1 covers 7 bases. CDR3 length: 14 amino acids. CDR1 is SGHNT, CDR2 YYREEE, per germline (reference sequence). V lost 3 bases and J lost 3; bases outside the gene matches: 5. The CDR3 DNA follows: TGTGCCAGCAGCTCAGGACAGGTCAAAGAGACCCAGTACTTC. Translation gives CASSSGQVKETQYF.

The chain has TRBV3-1 (or the pseudogene TRBV3-2) and TRBJ2-6; a possible D gene is TRBD1 (5 bases). V lost 1 base and J lost 2, with 21 bases in between. This CDR3 is built from 20 residues. Germline values: CDR1 LGHDT, CDR2 YNNKEL (reference sequence). CDR3 DNA sequence: TGTGCCAGCAGCCAAGGGTTTTGGGCGACAGAGATGGCTGGGGCCAACGTCCTGACTTTC. Protein: CASSQGFWATEMAGANVLTF.

This clone came up once. V and J are TRBV2 and TRBJ1-1, with D uncertain. CDR1 and CDR2 (germline): SNHLY, FYNNEI. The length of the CDR3 is 13 residues. V lost 8 bases, J lost 6 bases, and 16 bases lay in between. CDR3 sequence reads: CASLAGLVSEAFF. The CDR3 DNA is TGTGCCAGCCTCGCAGGCCTGGTTTCTGAAGCTTTCTTT.

The chain uses TRBV19 and TRBJ1-2; no clear D gene. The germline CDR1 and CDR2 sequences are LNHDA and SQIVND (reference sequence). V gave up 2 bases and J gave up 1 base, with 5 bases separating them. The CDR3 loop spans 13 amino acids. The CDR3: CASSIQINYGYTF. The CDR3 DNA sequence: TGTGCCAGTAGTATACAGATTAACTATGGCTACACCTTC. Combining the CDR3 with reference TRBV19 and TRBJ1-2 gives the whole variable domain DGGITQSPKYLFRKEGQNVTLSCEQNLNHDAMYWYRQDPGQGLRLIYYSQIVNDFQKGDIAEGYSVSREKKESFPLTVTSAQKNPTAFYLCASSIQINYGYTFGSGTRLTVV.